The 10 T cell receptor beta chains listed next were all sequenced from one sample in a study of a mutant IDH1 vaccine in newly diagnosed glioma (dated by TCRdb to about 2021). The receptor library was made with the immunoSEQ multiplex PCR assay. TCRdb limited this immuneACCESS table to in-frame rearrangements with V and J called. A share of clones is missing; checked studies link under half to unresolved V genes, and the rest is unexplained. Recorded for this sample are tens of thousands of clones; 75% to 90% of them occurred a single time. Together, the top ten hold 5% to 7.5% of the sample. What the time point label conveys for this sample: week 23, last vaccination. Each vaccine dose was 300 ug of a 20-mer mutant IDH1 peptide in Montanide, given subcutaneously with topical imiquimod. No antigen has been identified for these receptors. Here the sequenced sample was PBMCs, taken from a glioma patient whose treatment included an IDH1 peptide vaccine. The receptors were sampled from a man aged 40-49 years with glioma.

CDR3 sequence: CASSLVKGAMETQYF. CDR3 bases: TGTGCCAGCAGCTTGGTAAAGGGGGCGATGGAGACCCAGTACTTC. This sequence joins TRBV5-4 and TRBJ2-5, with 7 bases aligning to TRBD1. CDR1 and CDR2 (germline): SGHNT, YYREEE (reference sequence). This CDR3 is built from 15 residues. V trimming: 0 bases; J trimming: 5 bases; junction bases outside the gene matches: 7.

The chain is built from TRBV10-3 and TRBJ2-6, with D possibly matching TRBD1 (5 bases). Germline CDR1 and CDR2: ENHRY and SYGVKD. This CDR3 contains 13 residues. Trimming removed 8 bases from V and 0 bases from J, with 5 bases in between. CDR3 loop: CAIQGSGANVLTF. The CDR3 nucleotides read TGTGCCATCCAGGGCTCTGGGGCCAACGTCCTGACTTTC.

A few counts support this clone. This chain joins TRBV19 and TRBJ1-4, with TRBD1 matching over 10 bases. CDR1 LNHDA and CDR2 SQIVND come from the germline V gene (reference sequence). V lost 4 bases, J lost 2 bases, and 4 bases stayed unmatched. The CDR3 length is 16 residues. The CDR3 DNA follows: TGTGCCAGTAGTACGGACAGGGGGAGGACTAATGAAAAACTGTTTTTT. Translation: CASSTDRGRTNEKLFF.

This sequence joins TRBV14 and TRBJ2-2; D is unclear. The V gene lost 4 bases and the J gene lost 6 bases, with 12 bases spanning the gap. This CDR3 contains 14 residues. The V gene's germline CDR1 is SGHDN and CDR2 FVKESK. The CDR3 reads CASSLQTGSGELFF. CDR3 coding DNA: TGTGCCAGCAGCCTTCAGACCGGGTCCGGGGAGCTGTTTTTT.

A remark on this clone: The junction differs from germline at one of its ends, possibly a read error. The CDR3 protein is CASSLAMGQANGQFF. As DNA, the CDR3 is TGCGCCAGCAGCTTGGCCATGGGCCAGGCAAATGGGCAGTTCTTC. The rearrangement joins TRBV5-1 to TRBJ2-1, with D unresolved. Germline V gene sequence: CDR1 SGHRS, CDR2 YFSETQ. The CDR3 extends over 15 amino acids.

The rearrangement uses TRBV19 and TRBJ2-3; D is perhaps TRBD2 (7 bases). The CDR3 runs 15 residues. Trimming cost V 7 bases and J 4 bases, with 18 bases left between them. CDR1 and CDR2 (germline): LNHDA, SQIVND (reference sequence). The CDR3 nucleotides read TGTGCCAGTACCATGGGAGGGGGGGCGGCAGATACGCAGTATTTT. Translation gives CASTMGGGAADTQYF.

This chain uses TRBV20-1 with TRBJ2-5, with D unresolved. The CDR3 contains 11 residues. V was pared by 5 bases and J by 5 bases, with 9 bases between. CDR1 is DFQATT and CDR2 is SNEGSKA in the germline V gene (reference sequence). The CDR3 protein is CSARPTETQYF. The CDR3 DNA follows: TGCAGTGCTCGCCCCACGGAGACCCAGTACTTC.

The chain couples TRBV14 to TRBJ1-2; D gene uncertain. The CDR3 covers 14 residues. Trimming stripped 4 bases from V and 5 bases from J, with 14 bases between. Germline values: CDR1 SGHDN, CDR2 FVKESK. CDR3 DNA: TGTGCCAGCAGCCCGGATCCCCGGATTTATGGCTACACCTTC. Translation: CASSPDPRIYGYTF.

The rearrangement joins TRBV11-3 to TRBJ2-7, with unresolved D. Trimming pared 6 bases from V and 0 bases from J, leaving 9 bases between. CDR3 length equals 13 residues. Germline CDR1 SGHNT, CDR2 YENEEA. CDR3 nucleotide sequence: TGTGCCAGCAGTCGGGCCCCCTCCTACGAGCAGTACTTC. This translates into CASSRAPSYEQYF.

The chain has TRBV10-3 and TRBJ1-2; tentative D call: TRBD1 (5 bases). Germline V gene data show CDR1 as ENHRY and CDR2 as SYGVKD. This CDR3 is built from 16 residues. Trimming took off 4 bases at V and 5 bases at J, with 20 bases between the two ends. The CDR3 is CAISVGILGSGYGYTF. The CDR3 nucleotides are TGTGCCATCAGTGTCGGGATATTAGGGTCAGGGTATGGCTACACCTTC.